The sequence of this T cell receptor beta chain was determined in a study of cytomegalovirus exposure and HLA in healthy donors. PCR used 60 Vbeta primers and 13 Jbeta primers. Assay used: immunoSEQ multiplex PCR; TCRdb lists only in-frame clones, some missing. The sample holds approximately 150,000 clones, 70% to 90% seen once. Unmatched junction bases numbered 11, after V lost 4 bases and J lost 1 base. Germline V gene sequence: CDR1 SGHRS, CDR2 YFSETQ. The CDR3 covers 18 residues. The receptor was derived from a man aged 25-45 years in good health and CMV-seropositive. The rearrangement uses TRBV5-1 and TRBJ2-6; 7 bases line up with TRBD1. Source material: PBMCs. The CDR3 spells CASSLRQGRSSGANVLTF. The DNA of the CDR3 is TGCGCCAGCAGCCTTAGACAGGGCCGTTCTTCTGGGGCCAACGTCCTGACTTTC. The full variable domain, its missing parts supplied by reference TRBV5-1 and TRBJ2-6, is KAGVTQTPRYLIKTRGQQVTLSCSPISGHRSVSWYQQTPGQGLQFLFEYFSETQRNKGNFPGRFSGRQFSNSRSEMNVSTLELGDSALYLCASSLRQGRSSGANVLTFGAGSRLTVL.